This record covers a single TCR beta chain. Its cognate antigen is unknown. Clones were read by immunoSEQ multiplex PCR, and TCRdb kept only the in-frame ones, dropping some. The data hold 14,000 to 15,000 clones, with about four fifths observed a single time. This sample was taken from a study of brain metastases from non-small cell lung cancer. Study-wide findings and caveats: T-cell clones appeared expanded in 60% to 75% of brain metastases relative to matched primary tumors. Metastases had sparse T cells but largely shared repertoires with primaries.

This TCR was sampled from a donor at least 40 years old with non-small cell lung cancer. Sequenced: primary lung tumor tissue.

The CDR3 DNA sequence: TGTGCCAGCAGTTACTCTCAGGCCCTCGCCGAGCAGTACTTC. Translation gives CASSYSQALAEQYF. The V and J genes are TRBV6-5 and TRBJ2-7, with unresolved D. Germline V CDR1 and CDR2: MNHEY, SVGAGI. This CDR3 is 14 amino acids long. V shed 0 bases and J shed 6 bases, with 12 bases lying between them.